The clone carrying this TCR beta chain occurred a few times. RNA transcripts provided the source from which TCR beta CDR3 regions were amplified. Researchers ran a first-round RT-PCR on the TCR CDR3 using the HTBI primer set. Via MiXCR, TCRdb re-called the multiplex PCR reads, giving one row per CDR3 protein. The sample lists around 700,000 distinct CDR3 sequences, roughly a third occurring once. The entry originates in a study of T cells in Graves' hyperthyroidism and ophthalmopathy. The CDR3 runs to 16 residues. Trimming at V came to 8 bases and at J to 3 bases, leaving 16 bases not matched to a gene. Germline V gene data show CDR1 as MNHEY and CDR2 as SMNVEV (reference sequence).

The receptor was isolated from a woman aged 40 to 55 with Graves' hyperthyroidism. Sample: blood. This chain connects TRBV27 to TRBJ2-7; TRBD2 matches at 7 bases. The CDR3 DNA reads as TGTGCCAGCCGAGTGGGGGGAGGGTCCCCCGGCTACGAGCAGTACTTC. Amino acid sequence: CASRVGGGSPGYEQYF.